This T cell receptor beta chain came from a study of technical replicates of blood from several donors. Some clones are missing from TCRdb's copy, which holds only in-frame ones; the method was immunoSEQ multiplex PCR. This sample has tens of thousands of clones, with 90% to 95% found just once. The germline CDR1 and CDR2 sequences are SEHNR and FQNEAQ (reference sequence). V was clipped by 4 bases and J by 5 bases; unmatched bases: 8. The CDR3 sequence is 17 residues long. The sequence came from a human donor in good health. The J gene is TRBJ2-2, the V gene TRBV7-9; 12 bases map to TRBD2. What was sequenced was T cells isolated from PBMCs. The CDR3 bases are TGTGCCAGCAGCTCCCCTAGGACTAGCGGGAATACCGGGGAGCTGTTTTTT. Protein product: CASSSPRTSGNTGELFF.